The clone carrying this T cell receptor (beta chain) was picked up a small number of times. As yet, its antigen is unknown. The data were obtained in a study of response to subunit inactivated influenza vaccine. Study results and caveats: With each seasonal influenza vaccination, the authors suggested, few new T cells are recruited.

One entry per CDR3 protein results from TCRdb running MiXCR on the RT-PCR reads. The sample shows roughly 570,000 distinct CDR3 sequences, 13% of them seen only once. V lost 7 bases and J lost 10; bases outside the gene matches: 12. CDR1 and CDR2 from the germline V gene are DFQATT and SNEGSKA (reference sequence). This CDR3 comprises 14 residues. The clonotype comes from a man aged 45-65 years who received an inactivated influenza vaccine. The chain carries TRBV20-1 and TRBJ1-6; TRBD1 aligns across 8 bases. Here the sequenced sample was PBMCs from blood, taken 40 to 50 days after vaccination. The CDR3 region is CSVSWDRHRSPLHF. Written as DNA, the CDR3 is TGCAGTGTTAGCTGGGACAGGCATAGATCACCCCTCCACTTT.